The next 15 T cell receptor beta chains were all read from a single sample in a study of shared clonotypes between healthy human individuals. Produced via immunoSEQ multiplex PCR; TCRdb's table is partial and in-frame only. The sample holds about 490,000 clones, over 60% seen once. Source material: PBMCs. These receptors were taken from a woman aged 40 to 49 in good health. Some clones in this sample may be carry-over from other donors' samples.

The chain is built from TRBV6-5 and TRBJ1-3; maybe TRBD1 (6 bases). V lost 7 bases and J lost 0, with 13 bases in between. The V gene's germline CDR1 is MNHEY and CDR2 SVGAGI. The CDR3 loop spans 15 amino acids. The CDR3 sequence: CASTGQRDSGNTIYF. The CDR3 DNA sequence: TGTGCCAGCACCGGACAGAGAGACTCTGGAAACACCATATATTTT.

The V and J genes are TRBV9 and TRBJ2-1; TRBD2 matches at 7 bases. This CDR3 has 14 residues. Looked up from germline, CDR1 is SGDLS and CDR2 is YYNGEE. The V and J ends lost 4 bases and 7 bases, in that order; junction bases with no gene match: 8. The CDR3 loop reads CASSPLGGLNEQFF. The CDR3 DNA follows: TGTGCCAGCAGCCCACTGGGGGGACTAAATGAGCAGTTCTTC.

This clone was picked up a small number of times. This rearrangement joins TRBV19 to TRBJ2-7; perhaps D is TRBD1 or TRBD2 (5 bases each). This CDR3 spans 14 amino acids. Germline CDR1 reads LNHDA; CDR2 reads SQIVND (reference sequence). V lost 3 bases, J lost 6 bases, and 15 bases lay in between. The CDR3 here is CASSIGALMAEQYF. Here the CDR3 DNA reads TGTGCCAGTAGTATCGGGGCCTTAATGGCCGAGCAGTACTTC.

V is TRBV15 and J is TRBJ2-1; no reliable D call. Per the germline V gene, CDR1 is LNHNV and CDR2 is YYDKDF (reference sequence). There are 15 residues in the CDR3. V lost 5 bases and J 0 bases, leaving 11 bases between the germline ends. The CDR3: CATSGVRSSYNEQFF. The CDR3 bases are TGTGCCACCAGCGGGGTTAGGAGCTCCTACAATGAGCAGTTCTTC.

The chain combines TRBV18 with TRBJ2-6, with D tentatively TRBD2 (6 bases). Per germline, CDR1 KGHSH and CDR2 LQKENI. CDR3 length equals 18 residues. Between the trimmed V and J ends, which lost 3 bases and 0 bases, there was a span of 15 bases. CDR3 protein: CASSPSGTSLSGANVLTF. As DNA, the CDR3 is TGTGCCAGCTCACCTTCCGGGACTTCTCTCTCTGGGGCCAACGTCCTGACTTTC.

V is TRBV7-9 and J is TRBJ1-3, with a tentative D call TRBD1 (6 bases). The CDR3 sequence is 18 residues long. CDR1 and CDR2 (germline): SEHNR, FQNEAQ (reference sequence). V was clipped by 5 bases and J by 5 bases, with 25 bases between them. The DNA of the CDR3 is TGTGCCAGCAGCGCCCGGGACAACCCGATGGGCGCACGAAACACCATATATTTT. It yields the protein CASSARDNPMGARNTIYF.

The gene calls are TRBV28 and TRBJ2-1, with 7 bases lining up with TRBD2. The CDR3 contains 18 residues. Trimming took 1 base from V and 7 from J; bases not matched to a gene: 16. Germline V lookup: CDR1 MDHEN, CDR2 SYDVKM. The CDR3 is CASSLYTGGSPSGNEQFF. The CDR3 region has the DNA TGTGCCAGCAGTTTATATACGGGAGGTTCCCCTTCGGGGAATGAGCAGTTCTTC.

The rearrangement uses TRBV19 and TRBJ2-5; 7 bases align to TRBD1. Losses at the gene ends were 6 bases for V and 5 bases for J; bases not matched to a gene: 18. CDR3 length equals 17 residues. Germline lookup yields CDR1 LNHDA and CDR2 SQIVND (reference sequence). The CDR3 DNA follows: TGTGCCAGTAGCCGCGACGGGACAGCCATCGCAAAGGAGACCCAGTACTTC. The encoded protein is CASSRDGTAIAKETQYF.

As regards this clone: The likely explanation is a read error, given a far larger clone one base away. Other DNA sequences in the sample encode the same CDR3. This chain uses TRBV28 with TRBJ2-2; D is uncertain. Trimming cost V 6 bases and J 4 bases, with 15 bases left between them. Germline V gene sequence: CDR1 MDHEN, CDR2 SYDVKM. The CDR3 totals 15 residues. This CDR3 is CASSLRKGSTGELFF. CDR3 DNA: TGTGCCAGCAGCCTTCGGAAAGGGTCCACCGGGGAGCTGTTTTTT.

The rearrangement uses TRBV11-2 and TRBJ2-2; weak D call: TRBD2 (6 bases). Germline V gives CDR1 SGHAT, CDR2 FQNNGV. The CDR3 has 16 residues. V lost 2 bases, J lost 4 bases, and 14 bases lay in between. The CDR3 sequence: CASSLNPGLPTGELFF. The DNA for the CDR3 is TGTGCCAGCAGCTTAAATCCGGGACTCCCCACCGGGGAGCTGTTTTTT. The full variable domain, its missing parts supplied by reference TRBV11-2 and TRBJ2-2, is EAGVAQSPRYKIIEKRQSVAFWCNPISGHATLYWYQQILGQGPKLLIQFQNNGVVDDSQLPKDRFSAERLKGVDSTLKIQPAKLEDSAVYLCASSLNPGLPTGELFFGEGSRLTVL.

Written as DNA, the CDR3 is TGTGCCACCAGCAGGGGACGGGACAGGGCCCTCGAGCAGTACTTC. The encoded protein is CATSRGRDRALEQYF. This sequence joins TRBV15 and TRBJ2-7, with 9 positions matching TRBD1. Germline CDR1 is LNHNV and CDR2 is YYDKDF (reference sequence). The CDR3 consists of 15 residues. The trim removed 3 bases at V and 6 bases at J, leaving 9 bases unmatched.

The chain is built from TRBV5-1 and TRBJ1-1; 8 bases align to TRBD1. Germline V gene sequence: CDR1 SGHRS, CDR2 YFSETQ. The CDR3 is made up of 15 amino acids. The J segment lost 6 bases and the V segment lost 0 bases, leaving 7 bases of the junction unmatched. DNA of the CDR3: TGCGCCAGCAGCTTGGCGGGCGACAGGGGATCTGAAGCTTTCTTT. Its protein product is CASSLAGDRGSEAFF.

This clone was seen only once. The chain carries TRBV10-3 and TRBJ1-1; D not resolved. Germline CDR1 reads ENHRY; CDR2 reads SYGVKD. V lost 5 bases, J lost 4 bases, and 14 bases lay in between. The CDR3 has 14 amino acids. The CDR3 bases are TGTGCCATCAGTCAAGGCGGAGACGGCACTGAAGCTTTCTTT. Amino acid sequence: CAISQGGDGTEAFF.

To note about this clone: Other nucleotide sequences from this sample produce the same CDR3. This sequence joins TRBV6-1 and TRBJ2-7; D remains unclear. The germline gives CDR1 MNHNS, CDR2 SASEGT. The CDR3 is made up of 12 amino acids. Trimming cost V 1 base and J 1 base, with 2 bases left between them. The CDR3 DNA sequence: TGTGCCAGCAGTGAAGGGTCCTACGAGCAGTACTTC. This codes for CASSEGSYEQYF.

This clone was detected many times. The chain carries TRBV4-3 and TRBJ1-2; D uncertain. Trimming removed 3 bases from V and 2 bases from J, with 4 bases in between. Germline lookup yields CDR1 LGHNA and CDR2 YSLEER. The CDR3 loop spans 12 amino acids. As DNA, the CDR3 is TGCGCCAGCAGCCACGGAAACTATGGCTACACCTTC. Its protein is CASSHGNYGYTF.